This T cell receptor (beta chain) was sequenced during a study of vaccination and CD4 T cells after COVID-19. Study-wide context: Each enrolled participant received a two-dose regimen of either BNT162b2 or mRNA-1273 vaccine. Study results and caveats: Analysis of convalescent patients found that 304 of 307 vaccine-specific clones were spike mono-reactive.

The junction had 6 bases not matched to a gene; V was cut back by 5 bases and J by 1 base. The CDR3 totals 16 residues. Germline V gives CDR1 LNHDA, CDR2 SQIVND (reference sequence). Sequence data for DNA of cultured CD4+ T cells were generated by the Oncomine TCR Beta short-read assay. Genomic DNA was isolated from CD4+ T cells that had been cultured. TCRdb re-called the PCR reads with MiXCR, one entry per CDR3 protein. The sample shows 25,000 or so distinct CDR3 sequences, under 45% of them seen only once. Specified treatment: roughly 11-day PBMC culture with coronavirus spike peptide pools or control peptides (ViraFEST assay). It was with roughly 10 IU/ml IL-2 and around 9.3 ug/ml peptide pools that roughly 2 million PBMCs per well were cultured. About this clonotype itself: Its antigen remains unidentified.

This clonotype was obtained from a human donor who received a COVID-19 vaccine. Material: CD4+ T cells from blood, cultured in vitro, obtained before SARS-CoV-2 vaccination. The gene calls are TRBV19 and TRBJ2-3, with 10 positions matching TRBD1. The CDR3 nucleotides are TGTGCCAGTAGTCAGGGAGGGACAGGGGGCACAGATACGCAGTATTTT. Protein sequence: CASSQGGTGGTDTQYF.